Listed here are 15 T cell receptor beta chains from one sample, sequenced in a study of T-cell memory formation after mild COVID-19. Each CDR3 protein gets one entry after TCRdb re-called the 5' RACE reads with MiXCR. The top ten clones hold 2.4% of a sample with nearly 200,000 distinct CDR3 sequences, about 17% of them seen once. Sequencing input: PBMCs or a T cell subset sorted from them (not recorded which). These receptors were obtained from an adult woman who had mild COVID-19 (a few samples of this study predate the infection). Cell type and time point are not known.

The rearrangement links TRBV10-3 to TRBJ1-2, with D perhaps matching TRBD1 (6 bases). CDR3 length: 14 residues. The germline V and J ends were trimmed by 7 bases and 5 bases, with 17 bases remaining between them. Germline V gene lookup returns CDR1 ENHRY and CDR2 SYGVKD. The CDR3 DNA is TGTGCCATCAAATCCCCAGGGGTGACGTATGGCTACACCTTC. Its protein product is CAIKSPGVTYGYTF.

The chain employs TRBV7-2 and TRBJ2-7, with D hard to call. This CDR3 contains 13 residues. Germline V gene sequence: CDR1 SGHTA, CDR2 FQGNSA. Trimming shortened V by 2 bases and J by 3 bases, and 8 bases separated the two germline ends. The CDR3 protein is CASSLTPLYEQYF. The CDR3 DNA reads as TGTGCCAGCAGCTTAACCCCCCTCTACGAGCAGTACTTC.

The genes are TRBV20-1 and TRBJ2-4; tentatively, D is TRBD1 or TRBD2 (7 bases each). The germline V gene encodes CDR1 DFQATT and CDR2 SNEGSKA (reference sequence). CDR3 size: 13 residues. Trimming took 4 bases from V and 8 from J, leaving 15 bases between them. The CDR3 region is CSAIQGGRDIQYF. CDR3 in DNA: TGCAGTGCTATTCAGGGGGGGCGGGACATTCAGTACTTC.

This clonotype showed up just a few times. The chain joins TRBV12-3 or TRBV12-4 to TRBJ1-1; 8 bases match TRBD1. The CDR3 extends over 14 amino acids. Trimming removed 6 bases from V and 2 bases from J; junction bases left unmatched: 5. This CDR3 is CASRQTGGNTEAFF. The DNA of the CDR3 is TGTGCCAGCAGACAAACAGGGGGAAACACTGAAGCTTTCTTT.

This clonotype was counted a few times. The genes are TRBV29-1 and TRBJ2-2; D is uncertain. Germline V gene data show CDR1 as SQVTM and CDR2 as ANQGSEA. This CDR3 has 14 residues. V lost 0 bases, J lost 2 bases, and 7 bases lay in between. The DNA of the CDR3 is TGCAGCGTTGAAGATCGCACTAACACCGGGGAGCTGTTTTTT. Protein product: CSVEDRTNTGELFF.

J is TRBJ2-1 and V is TRBV10-3; TRBD2 matches at 7 bases. CDR1 is ENHRY and CDR2 is SYGVKD in the germline V gene. The CDR3 sequence is 13 residues long. J was trimmed by 5 bases and V by 6 bases; bases with no gene match: 4. DNA of the CDR3: TGTGCCATCAGGGGGCGGGAGAACAATGAGCAGTTCTTC. Translating it yields CAIRGRENNEQFF.

The chain couples TRBV30 to TRBJ2-5; 7 bases agree with TRBD2. The CDR3 is 14 amino acids. The germline gives CDR1 GTSNPN, CDR2 SVGIG (reference sequence). The trim removed 7 bases at V and 1 base at J, leaving 9 bases unmatched. CDR3 DNA sequence: TGTGCCTCCAAACGAAGCGGGGCCCAAGAGACCCAGTACTTC. Protein: CASKRSGAQETQYF.

Many counts were recorded for this clonotype. The rearrangement links TRBV5-5 to TRBJ2-7; D gene ambiguous. CDR1 is SGHKS, CDR2 YYEKEE, per germline (reference sequence). The germline V and J ends were trimmed by 2 bases and 6 bases, with 9 bases remaining between them. This CDR3 has 12 residues. The CDR3 reads CASSFEESEQYF. The CDR3 nucleotides read TGTGCCAGCAGCTTCGAGGAGAGCGAGCAGTACTTC.

The V gene is TRBV5-5, the J gene TRBJ2-5; TRBD1 aligns across 9 bases. J gave up 4 bases and V 4 bases, and 8 bases lay outside the gene matches. The length of the CDR3 is 15 residues. Germline V gene data show CDR1 as SGHKS and CDR2 as YYEKEE (reference sequence). In nucleotides, the CDR3 is TGTGCCAGCAGCAGTCCGGGACAGGGTGGAGAGACCCAGTACTTC. Translation gives CASSSPGQGGETQYF.

The CDR3 loop reads CASSRDRVSTEAFF. The CDR3 DNA follows: TGTGCCAGCAGTCGCGACAGGGTCAGCACTGAAGCTTTCTTT. The J gene is TRBJ1-1, the V gene TRBV7-9; 7 bases match TRBD1. The CDR3 totals 14 residues. Germline V gives CDR1 SEHNR, CDR2 FQNEAQ (reference sequence). V trimming: 6 bases; J trimming: 4 bases; junction bases outside the gene matches: 8. The variable domain in full, completed from reference TRBV7-9 and TRBJ1-1, reads DTGVSQNPRHKITKRGQNVTFRCDPISEHNRLYWYRQTLGQGPEFLTYFQNEAQLEKSRLLSDRFSAERPKGSFSTLEIQRTEQGDSAMYLCASSRDRVSTEAFFGQGTRLTVV.

V usage is TRBV20-1 and J usage is TRBJ2-7; no clear D. The germline gives CDR1 DFQATT, CDR2 SNEGSKA (reference sequence). Trimming took off 3 bases at V and 5 bases at J, with 17 bases between the two ends. CDR3 size: 14 residues. The CDR3 DNA reads as TGCAGTGCTAGCGAACAGACCTACCGGAACGAGCAGTACTTC. It specifies CSASEQTYRNEQYF.

This clonotype was recorded many times. The chain joins TRBV3-1 to TRBJ2-7; 9 bases line up with TRBD1. Germline loops: CDR1 LGHDT, CDR2 YNNKEL (reference sequence). The CDR3 runs 16 residues. Germline trimming cut 5 bases from V and 6 bases from J; bases unmatched to any gene: 14. The CDR3, as DNA: TGTGCCAGCAGCTATACAGGGGGCTATTTTCGAGGCGAGCAGTACTTC. This sequence encodes CASSYTGGYFRGEQYF.

V gene TRBV20-1 combines with J gene TRBJ1-1, with D uncertain. Per germline, CDR1 DFQATT and CDR2 SNEGSKA (reference sequence). V was cut by 3 bases and J by 1 base, with 6 bases left in between. The CDR3 contains 12 residues. DNA for the CDR3: TGCAGTGCTAGGGGCCAGAACACTGAAGCTTTCTTT. Its translation is CSARGQNTEAFF.

This clonotype was detected ten times or more. This chain uses TRBV20-1 with TRBJ2-1; no definite D call. V was pared by 5 bases and J by 6 bases, with 20 bases between. Germline V gene sequence: CDR1 DFQATT, CDR2 SNEGSKA (reference sequence). This CDR3 contains 15 residues. CDR3 coding DNA: TGCAGTGCTCAACCCCCCACACAAAATATCAATGAGCAGTTCTTC. Protein: CSAQPPTQNINEQFF.

The chain has TRBV12-3 or TRBV12-4 and TRBJ1-2, with no clear D. This CDR3 is 13 amino acids long. V was pared by 7 bases and J by 7 bases, with 16 bases between. CDR3: CASKRGDSTGYTF. CDR3 nucleotides: TGTGCCAGCAAGCGAGGAGATTCTACTGGCTACACCTTC.